The 20 T cell receptor beta chains below come from one sample, sequenced in a study of T cell changes during pregnancy in multiple sclerosis. Sequencing was performed with immunoSEQ multiplex PCR; in TCRdb, only in-frame clones are kept and a portion is missing. The profile covers tens of thousands of clones, with about nine tenths appearing a single time and more than 9% taken by the ten largest. The sample was peripheral blood, taken after pregnancy. These receptors all stem from a female donor in good health, enrolled as a control in a pregnancy study.

The chain links TRBV5-4 to TRBJ2-1; D possibly corresponds to TRBD2 (6 bases). Germline CDR1 SGHNT, CDR2 YYREEE (reference sequence). V was clipped by 7 bases and J by 10 bases, with 12 bases between them. This CDR3 has 11 amino acids. For the CDR3, the DNA is TGTGCCAGCCTGGAGGGTGGAGAGCAGTTCTTC. It yields the protein CASLEGGEQFF. The full variable domain, with the rest looked up from reference TRBV5-4 and TRBJ2-1, is ETGVTQSPTHLIKTRGQQVTLRCSSQSGHNTVSWYQQALGQGPQFIFQYYREEENGRGNFPPRFSGLQFPNYSSELNVNALELDDSALYLCASLEGGEQFFGPGTRLTVL.

This sequence joins TRBV28 and TRBJ1-1; D is perhaps TRBD1 (5 bases). Germline V lookup: CDR1 MDHEN, CDR2 SYDVKM. Trimming removed 3 bases from V and 8 bases from J, with 13 bases in between. The CDR3 sequence is 13 residues long. CDR3 bases: TGTGCCAGCAGTTTGGTTCCGCACAGGGAAGCTTTCTTT. This sequence encodes CASSLVPHREAFF. The complete variable domain, with remaining parts taken from reference TRBV28 and TRBJ1-1, reads DVKVTQSSRYLVKRTGEKVFLECVQDMDHENMFWYRQDPGLGLRLIYFSYDVKMKEKGDIPEGYSVSREKKERFSLILESASTNQTSMYLCASSLVPHREAFFGQGTRLTVV.

V and J are TRBV19 and TRBJ1-2, with TRBD1 matching 7 bases. Germline V gives CDR1 LNHDA, CDR2 SQIVND (reference sequence). V trimming: 0 bases; J trimming: 7 bases; junction bases outside the gene matches: 8. This CDR3 spans 15 amino acids. CDR3 residues: CASSIDRTGNRGYTF. CDR3 nucleotides: TGTGCCAGTAGTATAGATCGGACAGGCAACCGTGGCTACACCTTC. The full variable domain, with the rest looked up from reference TRBV19 and TRBJ1-2, is DGGITQSPKYLFRKEGQNVTLSCEQNLNHDAMYWYRQDPGQGLRLIYYSQIVNDFQKGDIAEGYSVSREKKESFPLTVTSAQKNPTAFYLCASSIDRTGNRGYTFGSGTRLTVV.

The chain couples TRBV11-3 to TRBJ2-3, with 9 bases that match TRBD2. CDR1 is SGHNT, CDR2 YENEEA, per germline. The CDR3 runs 14 residues. V gave up 5 bases and J gave up 3 bases; unmatched junction bases: 3. The CDR3 sequence: CASSPTSGTDTQYF. CDR3 nucleotide sequence: TGTGCCAGCAGCCCAACTAGCGGGACAGATACGCAGTATTTT.

The chain recombines TRBV20-1 with TRBJ2-1; D remains ambiguous. The CDR3 length is 11 residues. V lost 4 bases, J lost 2 bases, and 3 bases lay in between. Per germline, CDR1 DFQATT and CDR2 SNEGSKA (reference sequence). CDR3 nucleotide sequence: TGCAGTGCTACCGCCTACAATGAGCAGTTCTTC. Residues: CSATAYNEQFF.

The chain couples TRBV15 to TRBJ2-3; the D gene is possibly TRBD2 (5 bases). Germline V gene lookup returns CDR1 LNHNV and CDR2 YYDKDF (reference sequence). Trimming stripped 0 bases from V and 2 bases from J, with 9 bases between. The CDR3 covers 15 residues. DNA for the CDR3: TGTGCCACCAGCAGAGATAAAGCGGTCACAGATACGCAGTATTTT. Residues: CATSRDKAVTDTQYF.

V is TRBV27 and J is TRBJ1-5; 9 bases agree with TRBD1. Germline V gene lookup returns CDR1 MNHEY and CDR2 SMNVEV (reference sequence). The CDR3 extends over 15 amino acids. The ends lost 6 bases at V and 6 bases at J; junction bases unmatched: 9. CDR3 loop: CASSRGTGSAQPQHF. Written as DNA, the CDR3 is TGTGCCAGCAGCCGGGGGACAGGGTCGGCTCAGCCCCAGCATTTT.

J is TRBJ2-3 and V is TRBV9; tentative D call: TRBD2 (6 bases). Germline CDR1 is SGDLS and CDR2 is YYNGEE. The CDR3 is 15 amino acids. V lost 3 bases and J 3 bases, leaving 14 bases between the germline ends. The CDR3 DNA sequence: TGTGCCAGCAGCGCCCTCGGGGCGGGGACAGATACGCAGTATTTT. It encodes CASSALGAGTDTQYF. Based on the CDR3 plus reference TRBV9 and TRBJ2-3, the full variable domain is DSGVTQTPKHLITATGQRVTLRCSPRSGDLSVYWYQQSLDQGLQFLIQYYNGEERAKGNILERFSAQQFPDLHSELNLSSLELGDSALYFCASSALGAGTDTQYFGPGTRLTVL.

The chain joins TRBV27 to TRBJ2-3; unclear D gene. This CDR3 has 14 amino acids. Germline CDR1 reads MNHEY; CDR2 reads SMNVEV (reference sequence). Between the trimmed V and J ends, which lost 10 bases and 2 bases, there was a span of 16 bases. CDR3 loop: CAISRKAFTDTQYF. In DNA, the CDR3 is TGTGCCATATCCAGGAAAGCTTTCACAGATACGCAGTATTTT.

This chain uses TRBV29-1 with TRBJ2-1, with 11 nucleotides matching TRBD2. With 7 bases clipped from V and 7 bases from J, the junction kept 9 bases outside the gene matches. CDR1 is SQVTM and CDR2 is ANQGSEA in the germline V gene. This CDR3 is 14 amino acids long. The chain's CDR3 is CSGLLAGEGNEQFF. In DNA form, the CDR3 reads TGCAGCGGTTTACTAGCGGGGGAGGGGAATGAGCAGTTCTTC.

The J gene is TRBJ1-3, the V gene TRBV19, with D perhaps TRBD1 (6 bases). There are 16 residues in the CDR3. Trimming took off 3 bases at V and 1 base at J, with 13 bases between the two ends. Germline assignment: CDR1 LNHDA and CDR2 SQIVND (reference sequence). For the CDR3, the DNA is TGTGCCAGTAGTATCCCAGGGGTTAGATCTGGAAACACCATATATTTT. Protein: CASSIPGVRSGNTIYF.

This chain joins TRBV7-2 and TRBJ2-5, with D tentatively TRBD1 (6 bases). Germline CDR1 and CDR2: SGHTA and FQGNSA. There are 16 residues in the CDR3. Trimming stripped 3 bases from V and 1 base from J, with 15 bases between. This chain's CDR3 is CASSFLGAIRQETQYF. In nucleotides, the CDR3 is TGTGCCAGCAGCTTCCTGGGGGCAATACGCCAAGAGACCCAGTACTTC.

The chain joins TRBV2 to TRBJ1-1, with D maybe TRBD1 (6 bases). From germline, CDR1 is SNHLY and CDR2 FYNNEI. The V end was cut by 4 bases, the J end by 4 bases, with 16 bases between. This CDR3 contains 15 residues. The CDR3 protein is CASSGRGGGGTEAFF. The DNA of the CDR3 is TGTGCCAGCAGTGGCCGGGGCGGGGGCGGCACTGAAGCTTTCTTT.

The chain joins TRBV28 to TRBJ2-7; TRBD2 matches 9 bases. The CDR3 extends over 16 amino acids. J was trimmed by 2 bases and V by 6 bases; bases with no gene match: 11. Germline CDR1 MDHEN, CDR2 SYDVKM. The DNA of the CDR3 is TGTGCCAGCAGCCCCGCGTGGGGCGGGAGGGCCTACGAGCAGTACTTC. This sequence encodes CASSPAWGGRAYEQYF.

The gene calls are TRBV25-1 and TRBJ2-5; 10 nucleotides align to TRBD1. The germline CDR1 and CDR2 sequences are MGHDK and SYGVNS. The J segment lost 6 bases and the V segment lost 4 bases, leaving 2 bases of the junction unmatched. CDR3 size: 13 residues. CDR3 coding DNA: TGTGCCAGCAGTGGGACAGGGGGACAGACCCAGTACTTC. Amino acids: CASSGTGGQTQYF.

This clone was counted between two and nine times. V is TRBV19 and J is TRBJ1-1; D gene ambiguous. Trimming pared 3 bases from V and 1 base from J, leaving 15 bases between. Germline V lookup: CDR1 LNHDA, CDR2 SQIVND (reference sequence). The CDR3 extends over 16 amino acids. The CDR3 coding sequence is TGTGCCAGTAGTATCGGGAGAGGGCTGCGGAACACTGAAGCTTTCTTT. It translates to CASSIGRGLRNTEAFF.

The chain uses TRBV9 and TRBJ2-1; 9 bases are a match to TRBD2. J was trimmed by 9 bases and V by 3 bases; bases with no gene match: 7. The germline gives CDR1 SGDLS, CDR2 YYNGEE. This CDR3 region has 14 residues. The CDR3 spells CASSAGTSYGEQFF. CDR3 coding DNA: TGTGCCAGCAGCGCCGGGACTAGCTATGGTGAGCAGTTCTTC. Variable domain in full (rest from reference TRBV9 and TRBJ2-1): DSGVTQTPKHLITATGQRVTLRCSPRSGDLSVYWYQQSLDQGLQFLIQYYNGEERAKGNILERFSAQQFPDLHSELNLSSLELGDSALYFCASSAGTSYGEQFFGPGTRLTVL.

The chain is built from TRBV20-1 and TRBJ2-5, with D hard to call. The CDR3 runs 11 residues. V lost 2 bases, J lost 4 bases, and 5 bases lay in between. Germline CDR1 and CDR2: DFQATT and SNEGSKA (reference sequence). The CDR3 here is CSARLRETQYF. As DNA, the CDR3 is TGCAGTGCTAGACTCCGAGAGACCCAGTACTTC.

The genes are TRBV29-1 and TRBJ2-1, with a possible D match to TRBD1 (5 bases). V was pared by 3 bases and J by 8 bases, with 14 bases between. The CDR3 is 13 residues long. Germline V CDR1 and CDR2: SQVTM, ANQGSEA. In nucleotides, the CDR3 is TGCAGCGTTGAGCAGGGATCAATCCATGAGCAGTTCTTC. Protein product: CSVEQGSIHEQFF.

V gene TRBV6-5 combines with J gene TRBJ1-5; 9 nucleotides line up with TRBD1. Trimming at V came to 6 bases and at J to 4 bases, leaving 4 bases not matched to a gene. Germline lookup yields CDR1 MNHEY and CDR2 SVGAGI. This CDR3 contains 14 residues. CDR3 residues: CASRGQGTNQPQHF. CDR3 nucleotides: TGTGCCAGCAGGGGACAGGGCACGAATCAGCCCCAGCATTTT.